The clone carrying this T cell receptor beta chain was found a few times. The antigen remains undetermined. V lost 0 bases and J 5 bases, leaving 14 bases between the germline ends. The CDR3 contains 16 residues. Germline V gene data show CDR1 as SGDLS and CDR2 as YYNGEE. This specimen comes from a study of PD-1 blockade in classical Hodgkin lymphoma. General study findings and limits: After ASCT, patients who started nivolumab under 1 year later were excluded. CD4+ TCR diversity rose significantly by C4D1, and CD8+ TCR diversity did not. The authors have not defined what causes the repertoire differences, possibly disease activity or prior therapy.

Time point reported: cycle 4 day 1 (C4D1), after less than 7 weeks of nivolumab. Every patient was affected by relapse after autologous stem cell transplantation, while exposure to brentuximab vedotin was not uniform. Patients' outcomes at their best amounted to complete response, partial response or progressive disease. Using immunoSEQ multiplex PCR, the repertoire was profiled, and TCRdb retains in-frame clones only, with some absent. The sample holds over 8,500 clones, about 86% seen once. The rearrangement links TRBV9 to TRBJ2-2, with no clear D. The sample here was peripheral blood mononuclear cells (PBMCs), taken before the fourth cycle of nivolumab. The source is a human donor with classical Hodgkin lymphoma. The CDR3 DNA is TGTGCCAGCAGCGTAGCAGTTTCCACTCCGACCGGGGAGCTGTTTTTT. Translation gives CASSVAVSTPTGELFF.